Listed below are T cell receptor beta chains from one sample, sequenced in a study of blood T cell repertoires in COVID-19. Measured with immunoSEQ multiplex PCR; TCRdb has only the in-frame clones, and not every one. Among a few hundred thousand clones listed, 80% to 90% were seen once. The sequenced sample was PBMCs or T cells enriched from blood (not recorded which). All receptors derive from a man aged 30-40 years in a cohort exposed to, infected with or recovered from COVID-19 (not recorded which). The CDR3 runs from the conserved cysteine through the conserved F or W. The order of the fields is clone size, V gene, J gene, D gene, CDR3 DNA, CDR3 protein. A D gene is named only where the DNA matches it firmly. Only part of the rows carry a size: once, few, many, or a class if the clone is expanded.

NA	TRBV4-3	TRBJ1-3	NA	TGCGCCAGCAGCCAAGATGGGGGGGGGCCTGGAAACACCATATATTTT	CASSQDGGGPGNTIYF
NA	TRBV27	TRBJ2-1	TRBD2	TGTGCCAGCAAGGGACTAGCGGGCCTCAATGAGCAGTTCTTC	CASKGLAGLNEQFF
NA	TRBV6-2/TRBV6-3	TRBJ2-2	NA	TGTGCCAGCAGTTACGACGGGGGATTCACCGGGGAGCTGTTTTTT	CASSYDGGFTGELFF
NA	TRBV11-2	TRBJ2-5	NA	TGTGCCAGCAGTCAGGACACAAAAGAGACCCAGTACTTC	CASSQDTKETQYF
NA	TRBV10-3	TRBJ2-1	NA	TGTGCCATCAGTGCCCAGCAGACAGGTGGCTACAATGAGCAGTTCTTC	CAISAQQTGGYNEQFF
NA	TRBV5-4	TRBJ2-4	TRBD1	TGTGCCAGCAGCTCGCACCGGGACAGAAACATTCAGTACTTC	CASSSHRDRNIQYF
few	TRBV7-3	TRBJ2-3	TRBD2	TGTGCCAGCAGCCCCCGGGACTACACAGATACGCAGTATTTT	CASSPRDYTDTQYF
NA	TRBV11-1	TRBJ2-1	TRBD1	TGTGCCAGCAGCCTCCGGGACAGGGCCTACAATGAGCAGTTCTTC	CASSLRDRAYNEQFF
once	TRBV28	TRBJ2-6	NA	TGTGCCAGCAGTAGGCAGGGAGGTTTCGGGGCCAACGTCCTGACTTTC	CASSRQGGFGANVLTF
NA	TRBV3-1/TRBV3-2	TRBJ2-1	TRBD2	TGTGCCAGCAGGTACTCTAGCGGGAGGGTTAATGAGCAGTTCTTC	CASRYSSGRVNEQFF
once	TRBV7-9	TRBJ2-7	NA	TGTGCCAGCAGGCGGGACTCCAAGTACGAGCAGTACTTC	CASRRDSKYEQYF
once	TRBV28	TRBJ2-5	TRBD1	TGTGCCAGCAGCTACAGGGGGCTGGCGGAGACCCAGTACTTC	CASSYRGLAETQYF
once	TRBV9	TRBJ2-7	NA	TGTGCCAGCAGCATAGGAGGGGGTCCTTACGGCCCCTCCGAGCAGTACTTC	CASSIGGGPYGPSEQYF
NA	TRBV28	TRBJ2-7	TRBD1	TGTGCCAGCAGTCCAGGGGGCACCTACGAGCAGTACTTC	CASSPGGTYEQYF
NA	TRBV9	TRBJ1-1	NA	TGTGCCAGCAGCGCAGACGAGGGTTTCAACACTGAAGCTTTCTTT	CASSADEGFNTEAFF
NA	TRBV29-1	TRBJ2-4	TRBD1	TGCAGCGCCCGACGCGGGACAGGGGGCAGCATTCAGTACTTC	CSARRGTGGSIQYF
many	TRBV4-2	TRBJ1-6	TRBD1	TGTGCCAGCCGCGGGACAGGGGACTATTCACCCCTCCACTTT	CASRGTGDYSPLHF
NA	TRBV28	TRBJ1-1	NA	TGTGCCAGCAGCCGATCTTGGGCACCTAACACTGAAGCTTTCTTT	CASSRSWAPNTEAFF
once	TRBV28	TRBJ2-7	TRBD1	TGTGCCAGCAGTGTCGGGACAGGGGGCTACGAGCAGTACTTC	CASSVGTGGYEQYF
NA	TRBV9	TRBJ1-1	NA	TGTGCCAGCAGCGTAGCAGGGGAACATTTGAACACTGAAGCTTTCTTT	CASSVAGEHLNTEAFF
NA	TRBV5-4	TRBJ1-2	TRBD1	TGTGCCAGCAGCTTGGAGAGGGGGCGCGGCTATGGCTACACCTTC	CASSLERGRGYGYTF
few	TRBV5-4	TRBJ2-2	TRBD1	TGTGCCAGCAGGCCCCAGGGGGCCGGGGAGCTGTTTTTT	CASRPQGAGELFF
NA	TRBV6-5	TRBJ2-1	NA	TGTGCCAGCAGTCCCGACAGGTCTATCAACAATGAGCAGTTCTTC	CASSPDRSINNEQFF